This entry lists 24 T cell receptor beta chains sequenced from one sample in a study of shared clonotypes between healthy human individuals. Only CD45RO-negative cells positively selected for CCR7 counted as naive CD8 cells, so terminally differentiated effector memory CD45RA+ cells were excluded. Measured with immunoSEQ multiplex PCR; TCRdb has only the in-frame clones, and not every one. Of about 590,000 clones in the sample, less than 97% were seen once. The sequencing input was naive CD8+ T cells sorted from blood. Source of these receptors: a woman in her 30s in good health.

This chain links TRBV11-2 with TRBJ2-7; tentatively, D is TRBD1 (6 bases). The CDR3 has 13 amino acids. Germline V gene lookup returns CDR1 SGHAT and CDR2 FQNNGV. Deletions cut 5 bases from V and 2 bases from J, with 10 bases between. As DNA, the CDR3 is TGTGCCAGCAGCCCAGGGGTCACCTACGAGCAGTACTTC. It yields the protein CASSPGVTYEQYF.

The CDR3 protein is CASSLDRGRDTQYF. DNA of the CDR3: TGTGCCAGCAGTTTAGACAGGGGAAGAGATACGCAGTATTTT. V usage is TRBV27 and J usage is TRBJ2-3; 8 bases match TRBD1. Looked up from germline, CDR1 is MNHEY and CDR2 is SMNVEV (reference sequence). The CDR3 is made up of 14 amino acids. Trimming removed 2 bases from V and 5 bases from J; junction bases left unmatched: 3.

The rearrangement links TRBV9 to TRBJ2-5; possible D gene TRBD1, 6 bases. The CDR3 extends over 15 amino acids. V was clipped by 3 bases and J by 2 bases, with 14 bases between them. Per the germline V gene, CDR1 is SGDLS and CDR2 is YYNGEE. The chain's CDR3 is CASSATGSGQETQYF. Here the CDR3 DNA reads TGTGCCAGCAGCGCTACAGGGTCAGGACAAGAGACCCAGTACTTC.

V is TRBV5-4 and J is TRBJ1-4, with TRBD1 as a possible D gene (6 bases). The CDR3 runs to 15 residues. In germline, CDR1 is SGHNT, CDR2 YYREEE (reference sequence). With 3 bases removed from V and 3 bases from J, the gap between germline ends came to 12 bases. The CDR3 region is CASSSLGGPNEKLFF. CDR3 bases: TGTGCCAGCAGCTCCCTTGGGGGGCCTAATGAAAAACTGTTTTTT. The full variable domain, rest sourced from reference TRBV5-4 and TRBJ1-4, is ETGVTQSPTHLIKTRGQQVTLRCSSQSGHNTVSWYQQALGQGPQFIFQYYREEENGRGNFPPRFSGLQFPNYSSELNVNALELDDSALYLCASSSLGGPNEKLFFGSGTQLSVL.

The chain has TRBV27 and TRBJ1-2; tentative D call: TRBD1 (6 bases). The CDR3 is 15 amino acids. The germline CDR1 and CDR2 sequences are MNHEY and SMNVEV (reference sequence). Trimming removed 7 bases at V and 1 base at J, with 16 bases between. Here the CDR3 reads CASKGGTRFNYGYTF. The CDR3 DNA follows: TGTGCCAGCAAGGGGGGGACCAGATTTAACTATGGCTACACCTTC.

The chain uses TRBV6-5 and TRBJ1-1; D perhaps matches TRBD1 (6 bases). The CDR3 runs to 15 residues. Germline assignment: CDR1 MNHEY and CDR2 SVGAGI. Trimming left V 2 bases short and J 5 bases short, with 15 bases between. CDR3 residues: CASSYLPGGGTEAFF. The CDR3 DNA sequence: TGTGCCAGCAGTTACCTGCCCGGGGGCGGAACTGAAGCTTTCTTT.

The chain links TRBV27 to TRBJ2-1, with 14 bases fitting TRBD2. Trimming at V came to 7 bases and at J to 12 bases, leaving 11 bases not matched to a gene. Germline assignment: CDR1 MNHEY and CDR2 SMNVEV (reference sequence). The CDR3 runs 15 residues. CDR3: CASTSRLAGGPWQFF. CDR3 sequence (DNA): TGTGCCAGCACCTCCAGACTAGCGGGAGGGCCTTGGCAGTTCTTC.

V usage is TRBV28 and J usage is TRBJ2-3, with D unresolved. The CDR3 sequence is 15 residues long. V lost 3 bases, J lost 2 bases, and 12 bases lay in between. Germline V lookup: CDR1 MDHEN, CDR2 SYDVKM. The CDR3 DNA sequence: TGTGCCAGCAGTTTTAGTCTAGGCTACACAGATACGCAGTATTTT. Translation: CASSFSLGYTDTQYF. Full variable domain (outside the CDR3, taken from reference TRBV28 and TRBJ2-3): DVKVTQSSRYLVKRTGEKVFLECVQDMDHENMFWYRQDPGLGLRLIYFSYDVKMKEKGDIPEGYSVSREKKERFSLILESASTNQTSMYLCASSFSLGYTDTQYFGPGTRLTVL.

The V call is TRBV7-6, the J call TRBJ2-2; TRBD2 agrees at 9 bases. Germline V gene lookup returns CDR1 SGHVS and CDR2 FNYEAQ. The V and J ends lost 4 bases and 3 bases, in that order; junction bases with no gene match: 21. The CDR3 covers 21 residues. The CDR3: CASSSPVGLAGASGDTGELFF. DNA of the CDR3: TGTGCCAGCAGCTCCCCCGTCGGATTAGCGGGAGCGAGTGGGGACACCGGGGAGCTGTTTTTT.

This chain connects TRBV7-9 to TRBJ2-5; D not certain. Germline loops: CDR1 SEHNR, CDR2 FQNEAQ (reference sequence). The V end was cut by 0 bases, the J end by 5 bases, with 10 bases between. The CDR3 runs 14 residues. The CDR3 sequence is CASSLAELPETQYF. CDR3 nucleotides: TGTGCCAGCAGCTTAGCCGAACTTCCGGAGACCCAGTACTTC.

The chain uses TRBV13 and TRBJ2-2; 8 positions match TRBD2. CDR1 is PRHDT and CDR2 is FYEKMQ in the germline V gene (reference sequence). The ends lost 1 base at V and 3 bases at J; junction bases unmatched: 4. This CDR3 spans 16 amino acids. CDR3: CASSLASGSDTGELFF. In DNA, the CDR3 is TGTGCCAGCAGCTTAGCCAGCGGGAGCGACACCGGGGAGCTGTTTTTT.

V usage is TRBV6-5 and J usage is TRBJ2-2, with 10 bases that match TRBD2. Looked up from germline, CDR1 is MNHEY and CDR2 is SVGAGI. Trimming took 0 bases from V and 5 from J; bases not matched to a gene: 0. This CDR3 spans 15 amino acids. DNA for the CDR3: TGTGCCAGCAGTTACTCTAGCGGGAGGACCGGGGAGCTGTTTTTT. Translating it yields CASSYSSGRTGELFF.

V is TRBV18 and J is TRBJ2-1, with D unresolved. The CDR3 runs to 13 residues. Germline V gives CDR1 KGHSH, CDR2 LQKENI. Trimming left V 0 bases short and J 5 bases short, with 5 bases between. The CDR3 bases are TGTGCCAGCTCACCACCGACAAACAATGAGCAGTTCTTC. Translating it yields CASSPPTNNEQFF.

This clone is a singleton in its sample. The chain recombines TRBV28 with TRBJ2-5; D ambiguous. This CDR3 is 16 amino acids long. CDR1 MDHEN and CDR2 SYDVKM come from the germline V gene. V dropped 6 bases and J dropped 5 bases, with 22 bases sitting between them. The CDR3 loop is CASSLPKGRREETQYF. The DNA for the CDR3 is TGTGCCAGCAGCCTTCCCAAGGGCAGGCGCGAGGAGACCCAGTACTTC.

The V call is TRBV4-1, the J call TRBJ1-1; 8 bases align to TRBD1. J was trimmed by 3 bases and V by 9 bases; bases with no gene match: 6. Germline V CDR1 and CDR2: MGHRA, YSYEKL. This CDR3 is built from 13 residues. This CDR3 is CASQDRAHTEAFF. CDR3 coding DNA: TGCGCCAGTCAGGACAGGGCGCACACTGAAGCTTTCTTT.

This clone has just one count. The chain links TRBV2 to TRBJ2-1; D gene uncertain. Trimming pared 0 bases from V and 6 bases from J, leaving 12 bases between. This CDR3 region has 15 residues. Germline V gene data show CDR1 as SNHLY and CDR2 as FYNNEI. CDR3 loop: CASSEAGPPGNEQFF. CDR3 bases: TGTGCCAGCAGTGAAGCTGGGCCCCCGGGCAATGAGCAGTTCTTC.

The rearrangement joins TRBV2 to TRBJ1-1; maybe TRBD1 (6 bases). Germline values: CDR1 SNHLY, CDR2 FYNNEI. CDR3 length: 12 amino acids. The V end was cut by 7 bases, the J end by 3 bases, with 9 bases between. CDR3 coding DNA: TGTGCCAGCACCTCAGGGGACACTGAAGCTTTCTTT. Its protein product is CASTSGDTEAFF.

The V gene is TRBV5-6, the J gene TRBJ2-7; D not certain. Germline V gives CDR1 SGHDT, CDR2 YYEEEE. V was cut by 5 bases and J by 0 bases, with 12 bases left in between. There are 14 residues in the CDR3. The CDR3 DNA follows: TGTGCCAGCAGTTTGAAGTACTCCTCCTACGAGCAGTACTTC. Translating gives CASSLKYSSYEQYF.

The CDR3: CATGGGGSGSWFF. CDR3 in DNA: TGTGCCACAGGGGGTGGAGGGTCTGGCTCATGGTTCTTC. The rearrangement joins TRBV15 to TRBJ2-1, with D possibly being TRBD1 or TRBD2 (6 bases each). V dropped 9 bases and J dropped 15 bases, with 24 bases sitting between them. Germline V CDR1 and CDR2: LNHNV, YYDKDF (reference sequence). The CDR3 loop spans 13 amino acids. Full variable domain (remainder filled in from reference TRBV15 and TRBJ2-1): DAMVIQNPRYQVTQFGKPVTLSCSQTLNHNVMYWYQQKSSQAPKLLFHYYDKDFNNEADTPDNFQSRRPNTSFCFLDIRSPGLGDTAMYLCATGGGGSGSWFFGPGTRLTVL.

V and J are TRBV27 and TRBJ2-2; D tentatively fits TRBD1 or TRBD2 (5 bases each). The V and J ends lost 6 bases and 5 bases respectively, with 19 bases between them. The length of the CDR3 is 16 residues. Germline values: CDR1 MNHEY, CDR2 SMNVEV (reference sequence). CDR3 loop: CASSSPGRPGTGELFF. The DNA of the CDR3 is TGTGCCAGCAGCTCCCCGGGACGCCCGGGGACCGGGGAGCTGTTTTTT.

A remark on this clone: This sample includes further DNA sequences coding for the same CDR3. This chain links TRBV7-6 with TRBJ2-3, with a tentative D call TRBD2 (6 bases). V dropped 0 bases and J dropped 3 bases, with 10 bases sitting between them. CDR3 length: 15 residues. Germline values: CDR1 SGHVS, CDR2 FNYEAQ. The CDR3 bases are TGTGCCAGCAGCTTAGCGGGGGGAGTGACAGATACGCAGTATTTT. It yields the protein CASSLAGGVTDTQYF.

The CDR3 bases are TGTGCCACCAGCAGAGATTACAGCCAAGAGACCCAGTACTTC. Its translation is CATSRDYSQETQYF. The gene calls are TRBV15 and TRBJ2-5; no definite D call. Germline CDR1 and CDR2: LNHNV and YYDKDF (reference sequence). The CDR3 sequence is 14 residues long. The ends were cut back, 0 bases at V and 1 base at J, with 6 bases in the middle.

This clone has just one count. The rearrangement joins TRBV28 to TRBJ2-5; D is unclear. The end of the DNA fits TRBJ2-7 better, so the J call may be wrong. CDR3 length equals 12 residues. The germline gives CDR1 MDHEN, CDR2 SYDVKM. For the CDR3, the DNA is TGTGCCAGCAGTTTAAGTAACTACGAGCAGTACTTC. Translating gives CASSLSNYEQYF.

The chain uses TRBV4-1 and TRBJ1-4; D remains ambiguous. The CDR3 has 15 residues. Per germline, CDR1 MGHRA and CDR2 YSYEKL. Deletions cut 0 bases from V and 8 bases from J, with 13 bases between. The CDR3 DNA reads TGCGCCAGCAGCCAAGACCGGGGAGTGAACGAAAAACTGTTTTTT. It is translated as CASSQDRGVNEKLFF.